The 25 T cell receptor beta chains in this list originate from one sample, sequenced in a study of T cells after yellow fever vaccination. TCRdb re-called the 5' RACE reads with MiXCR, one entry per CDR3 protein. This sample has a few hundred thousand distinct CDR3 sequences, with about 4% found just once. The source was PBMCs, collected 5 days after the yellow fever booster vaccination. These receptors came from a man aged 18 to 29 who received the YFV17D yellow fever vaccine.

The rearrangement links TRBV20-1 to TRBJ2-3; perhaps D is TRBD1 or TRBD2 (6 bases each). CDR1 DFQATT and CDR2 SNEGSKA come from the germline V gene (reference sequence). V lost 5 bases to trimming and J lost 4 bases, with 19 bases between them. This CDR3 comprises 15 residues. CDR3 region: CSAGQGRGLADTQYF. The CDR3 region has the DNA TGCAGTGCTGGGCAGGGGCGGGGCCTTGCAGATACGCAGTATTTT.

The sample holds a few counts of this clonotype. The CDR3 loop is CSARVPTGAYEQYV. The CDR3, as DNA: TGCAGTGCTAGAGTTCCAACAGGGGCCTACGAGCAGTACGTC. This sequence joins TRBV20-1 and TRBJ2-7; 7 bases agree with TRBD1. The CDR3 totals 14 residues. V shed 1 base and J 2 bases; nucleotides not matched to a gene: 5. CDR1 is DFQATT, CDR2 SNEGSKA, per germline (reference sequence).

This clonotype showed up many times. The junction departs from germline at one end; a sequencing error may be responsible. The DNA for the CDR3 is TGTGCTAGCAGCTCCAATCTAGCGGGGGGTGAGCAGTTCTTC. This translates into CASSSNLAGGEQFF. The chain couples TRBV7-7 to TRBJ2-1; 11 nucleotides agree with TRBD2. The length of the CDR3 is 14 residues. Looked up from germline, CDR1 is SSHAT and CDR2 is FNYEAQ (reference sequence).

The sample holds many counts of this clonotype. CDR3 amino acids: CASSPVGDRGETQYF. In DNA form, the CDR3 reads TGCGCCAGCAGCCCCGTGGGGGACAGGGGAGAGACCCAGTACTTC. V and J are TRBV5-1 and TRBJ2-5; 10 bases align to TRBD1. The V gene end was trimmed by 4 bases and the J gene end by 4 bases; junction bases not matched to a gene: 7. CDR1 and CDR2 (germline): SGHRS, YFSETQ. The CDR3 contains 15 residues.

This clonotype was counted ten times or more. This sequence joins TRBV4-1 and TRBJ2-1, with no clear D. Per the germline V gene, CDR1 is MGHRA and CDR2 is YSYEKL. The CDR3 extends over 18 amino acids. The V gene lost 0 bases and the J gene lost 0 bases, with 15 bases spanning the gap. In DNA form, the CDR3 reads TGCGCCAGCAGCCAAGAAGGTGGATTGGGCAGCTCCTACAATGAGCAGTTCTTC. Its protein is CASSQEGGLGSSYNEQFF.

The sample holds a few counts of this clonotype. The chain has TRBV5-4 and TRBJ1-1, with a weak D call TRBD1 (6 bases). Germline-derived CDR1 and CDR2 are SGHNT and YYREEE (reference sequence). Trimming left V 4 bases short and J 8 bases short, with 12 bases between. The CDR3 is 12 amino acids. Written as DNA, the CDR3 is TGTGCCAGCAGCACAGACAGGACAGAAGCTTTCTTT. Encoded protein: CASSTDRTEAFF.

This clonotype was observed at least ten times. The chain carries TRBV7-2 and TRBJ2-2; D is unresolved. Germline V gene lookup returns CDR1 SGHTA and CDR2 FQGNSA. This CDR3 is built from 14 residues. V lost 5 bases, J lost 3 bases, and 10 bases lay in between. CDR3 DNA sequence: TGTGCCAGCAGCCCAGACTTACACACCGGGGAGCTGTTTTTT. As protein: CASSPDLHTGELFF.

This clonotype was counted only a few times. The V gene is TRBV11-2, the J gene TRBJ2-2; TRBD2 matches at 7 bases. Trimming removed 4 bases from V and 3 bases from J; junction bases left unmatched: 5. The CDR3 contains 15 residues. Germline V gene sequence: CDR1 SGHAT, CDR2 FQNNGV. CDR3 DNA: TGTGCCAGCAGCTCCAAGCGGGGCGACACCGGGGAGCTGTTTTTT. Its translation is CASSSKRGDTGELFF.

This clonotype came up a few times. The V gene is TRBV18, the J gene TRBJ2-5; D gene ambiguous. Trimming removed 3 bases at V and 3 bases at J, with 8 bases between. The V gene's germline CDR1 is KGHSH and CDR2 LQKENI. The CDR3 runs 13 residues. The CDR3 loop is CASSPTFKETQYF. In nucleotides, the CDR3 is TGTGCCAGCTCACCGACTTTTAAAGAGACCCAGTACTTC. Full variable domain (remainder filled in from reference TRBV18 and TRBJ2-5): NAGVMQNPRHLVRRRGQEARLRCSPMKGHSHVYWYRQLPEEGLKFMVYLQKENIIDESGMPKERFSAEFPKEGPSILRIQQVVRGDSAAYFCASSPTFKETQYFGPGTRLLVL.

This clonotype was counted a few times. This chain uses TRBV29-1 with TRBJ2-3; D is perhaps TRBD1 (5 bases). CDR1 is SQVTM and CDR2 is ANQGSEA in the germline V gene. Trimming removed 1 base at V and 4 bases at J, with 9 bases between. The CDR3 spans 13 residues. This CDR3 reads CSVEGRVADTQYF. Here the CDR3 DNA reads TGCAGCGTTGAAGGCAGGGTAGCAGATACGCAGTATTTT.

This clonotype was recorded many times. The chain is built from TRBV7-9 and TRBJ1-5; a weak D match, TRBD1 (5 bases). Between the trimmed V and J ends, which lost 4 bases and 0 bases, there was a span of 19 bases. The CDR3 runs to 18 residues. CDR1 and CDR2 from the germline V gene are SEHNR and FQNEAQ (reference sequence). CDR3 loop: CASSSPSRGGDSNQPQHF. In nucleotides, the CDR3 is TGTGCCAGCAGCTCCCCTTCGCGGGGGGGGGATAGCAATCAGCCCCAGCATTTT.

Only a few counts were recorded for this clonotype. The CDR3 region is CASSQVYRSQETQYF. DNA of the CDR3: TGCGCCAGCAGCCAAGTGTACAGATCCCAAGAGACCCAGTACTTC. The chain employs TRBV4-3 and TRBJ2-5; D unresolved. Trimming cost V 1 base and J 1 base, with 10 bases left between them. Germline CDR1 LGHNA, CDR2 YSLEER. The CDR3 has 15 residues.

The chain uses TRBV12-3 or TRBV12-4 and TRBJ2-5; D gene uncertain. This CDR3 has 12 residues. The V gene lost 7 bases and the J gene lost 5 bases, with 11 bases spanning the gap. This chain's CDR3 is CASTTRRETQYF. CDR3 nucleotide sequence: TGTGCCAGCACCACACGAAGGGAGACCCAGTACTTC.

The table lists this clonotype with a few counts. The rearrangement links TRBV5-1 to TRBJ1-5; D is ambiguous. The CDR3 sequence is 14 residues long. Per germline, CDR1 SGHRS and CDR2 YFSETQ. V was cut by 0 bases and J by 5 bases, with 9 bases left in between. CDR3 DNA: TGCGCCAGCAGCTTGGGGGGTGTCTATCAGCCCCAGCATTTT. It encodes CASSLGGVYQPQHF.

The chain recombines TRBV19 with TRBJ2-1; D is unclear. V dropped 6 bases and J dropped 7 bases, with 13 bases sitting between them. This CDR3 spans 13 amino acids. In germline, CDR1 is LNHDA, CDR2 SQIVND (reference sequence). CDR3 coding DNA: TGTGCCAGTAGCCTAAGCACAGCGAATGAGCAGTTCTTC. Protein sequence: CASSLSTANEQFF.

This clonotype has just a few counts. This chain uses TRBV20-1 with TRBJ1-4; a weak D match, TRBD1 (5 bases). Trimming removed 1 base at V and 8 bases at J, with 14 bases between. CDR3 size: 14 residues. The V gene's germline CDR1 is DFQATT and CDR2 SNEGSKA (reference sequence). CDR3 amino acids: CSARGQTVGEKLFF. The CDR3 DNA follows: TGCAGTGCTAGAGGCCAGACAGTCGGGGAAAAACTGTTTTTT.

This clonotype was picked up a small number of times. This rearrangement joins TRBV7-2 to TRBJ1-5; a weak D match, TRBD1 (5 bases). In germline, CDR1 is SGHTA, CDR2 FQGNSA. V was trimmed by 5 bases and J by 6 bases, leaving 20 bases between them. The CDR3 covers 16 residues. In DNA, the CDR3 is TGTGCCAGCAGCCCTAGCGGAACAGGACTGGGTCAGCCCCAGCATTTT. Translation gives CASSPSGTGLGQPQHF.

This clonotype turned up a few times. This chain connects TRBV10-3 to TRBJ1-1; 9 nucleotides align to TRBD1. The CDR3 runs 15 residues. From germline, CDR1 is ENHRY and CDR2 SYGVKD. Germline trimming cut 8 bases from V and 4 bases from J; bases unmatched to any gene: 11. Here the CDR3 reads CAIGTGTGLTTEAFF. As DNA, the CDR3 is TGTGCCATCGGGACCGGGACAGGGCTCACCACTGAAGCTTTCTTT.

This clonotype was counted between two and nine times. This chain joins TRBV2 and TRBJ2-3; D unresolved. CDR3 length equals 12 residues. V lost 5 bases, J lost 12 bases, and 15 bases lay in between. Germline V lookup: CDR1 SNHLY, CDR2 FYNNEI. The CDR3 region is CASSLLLSRQYF. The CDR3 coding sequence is TGTGCCAGCAGTCTTCTCTTGTCACGACAGTATTTT.

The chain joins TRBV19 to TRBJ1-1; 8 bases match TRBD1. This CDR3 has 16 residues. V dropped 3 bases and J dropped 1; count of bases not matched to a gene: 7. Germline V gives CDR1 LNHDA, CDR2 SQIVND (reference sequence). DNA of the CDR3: TGTGCCAGTAGTATCCGGACAGGGCTGACGAACACTGAAGCTTTCTTT. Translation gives CASSIRTGLTNTEAFF.

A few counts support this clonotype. The CDR3 loop reads CASSFRTGGRGTGELFF. CDR3 nucleotide sequence: TGTGCCAGCAGCTTCCGGACAGGGGGCCGCGGCACCGGGGAGCTGTTTTTT. The chain employs TRBV7-9 and TRBJ2-2; 11 bases fit TRBD1. The CDR3 is 17 amino acids. J lost 4 bases, V lost 3 bases, and 7 bases had no gene match. Germline values: CDR1 SEHNR, CDR2 FQNEAQ (reference sequence).

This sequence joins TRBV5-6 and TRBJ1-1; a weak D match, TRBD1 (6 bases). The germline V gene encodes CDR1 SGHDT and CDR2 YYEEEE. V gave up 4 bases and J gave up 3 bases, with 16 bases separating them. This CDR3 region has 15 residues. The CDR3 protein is CASSPEGGRDTEAFF. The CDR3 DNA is TGTGCCAGCAGCCCTGAAGGGGGGCGGGACACTGAAGCTTTCTTT. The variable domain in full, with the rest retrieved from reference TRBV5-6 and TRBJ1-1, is DAGVTQSPTHLIKTRGQQVTLRCSPKSGHDTVSWYQQALGQGPQFIFQYYEEEERQRGNFPDRFSGHQFPNYSSELNVNALLLGDSALYLCASSPEGGRDTEAFFGQGTRLTVV.

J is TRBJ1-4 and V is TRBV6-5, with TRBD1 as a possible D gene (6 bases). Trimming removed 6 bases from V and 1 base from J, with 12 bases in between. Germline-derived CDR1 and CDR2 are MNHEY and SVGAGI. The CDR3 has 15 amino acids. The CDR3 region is CASRPGGGTNEKLFF. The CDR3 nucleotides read TGTGCCAGCAGACCGGGAGGGGGAACTAATGAAAAACTGTTTTTT.

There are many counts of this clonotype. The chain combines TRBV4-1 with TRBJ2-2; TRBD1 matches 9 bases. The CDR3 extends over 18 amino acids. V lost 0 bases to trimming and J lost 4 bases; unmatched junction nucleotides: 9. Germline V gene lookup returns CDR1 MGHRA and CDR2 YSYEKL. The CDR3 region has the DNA TGCGCCAGCAGCCAAGAGAAGGGACAGGGCGGTAGCACCGGGGAGCTGTTTTTT. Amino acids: CASSQEKGQGGSTGELFF.

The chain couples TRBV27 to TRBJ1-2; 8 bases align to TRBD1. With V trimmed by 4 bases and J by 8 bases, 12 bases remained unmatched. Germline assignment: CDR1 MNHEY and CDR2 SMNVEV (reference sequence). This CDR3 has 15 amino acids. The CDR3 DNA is TGTGCCAGCAGTTACCGTGAGACAGGGGCGGGAGGCTACACCTTC. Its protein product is CASSYRETGAGGYTF.